This T cell receptor beta chain was identified during a study of blood T cell repertoires in COVID-19 (TCRdb year 2020). Concerning the study at large: The collaborator samples originated in the United States, Italy and Spain and spanned the acute and convalescent phases of COVID-19. The prospective study material was composed of cDNA or gDNA derived from T cells, B-cell-depleted T cells, or PBMCs. The dataset comprised deeply sampled blood TCRbeta repertoires from subjects exposed to, actively infected with, or recovered from COVID-19. The repertoires were made available in a free public database intended to serve as a resource for research on the immune response to SARS-CoV-2. The samples were drawn from two sources: the first 160 participants of the ongoing ImmuneRACE study, and 1,000 to 1,500 subjects contributed by 6 global collaborators. The sample metadata nearly always contained a de-identified subject ID, COVID-19 status, age in years and sex. HLA class I and class II types, where available, came from metadata supplied by the sample provider rather than from assay-based typing. The investigation overall reported the following: The quantity of clinical and demographic metadata differed by source and by participant and was supplied without curation.

Notes on this clone: It lacks a known antigen. No much larger clone is present one base from it, and per-base qualities are unavailable.

Counted from cysteine to phenylalanine, this CDR3 has 13 amino acids. Here the CDR3 DNA is all that survives: 39 bases in frame from base 1. V is cut by 2 bases and J by 4 bases, and the space between the germline ends is 8 bases. CDR1 and CDR2, per the germline V gene, are MDHEN and SYDVKM. The immunoSEQ Assay, a bias-controlled multiplex PCR, was used to amplify TCRbeta CDR3 regions from genomic DNA. The authors' pipeline ran thus. Within the assay, amplification of reference gene primers was used to estimate how many nucleated cells each sample contained. Sequence reads were collapsed and filtered to measure the absolute abundance of every unique TCRbeta CDR3 rearrangement. For each sample, productive Simpson clonality was calculated as the square root of Simpson's diversity index across productive rearrangements. Drawn from immuneACCESS, this table holds only the in-frame rearrangements with V and J called that TCRdb kept. Clones are partly lost; checked studies trace under half to an unresolved V gene and leave the rest unexplained. That table furnishes V, J and clone size, whereas the DNA furnished D and trimming. This sample lists about 87,000 clones; about 87% were detected once. The ten largest clones add up to under 8% of the sample.

Whole blood was collected in K2EDTA tubes by collaborating institutions according to the institutions' own protocols. For TCRbeta analysis, collaborators shipped samples in one of three forms: frozen whole blood, isolated PBMCs, or DNA extracted from either of those sample types. Sequencing input: peripheral blood. Rearrangement joined TRBV28 to TRBJ2-5, with an unclear D gene assignment. The receptor comes from a human donor with acute or convalescent COVID-19. The donor label of this sample is uncertain. Read as DNA, the sequence is TGTGCCAGCAGTTTAGTCAGTTTAGAGACCCAGTACTTC. Its protein is CASSLVSLETQYF.